The 3 T cell receptor beta chains reported below all come from one sample, sequenced in a study of blood T cell repertoires in COVID-19 (dated by TCRdb to the early 2020s). Preparation of the library involved the immunoSEQ multiplex PCR assay. Not all clones reach the TCRdb copy of this immuneACCESS table, which keeps in-frame sequences only. Checked studies attribute under half of the gap to unresolved V genes and leave the rest unexplained. Recorded for this sample are roughly 79,000 clones; around 90% of them occurred a single time. Approximately 4.5% of the sample rests with the top ten. What was sequenced was peripheral blood. Receptors originate from a man in his fifties with active COVID-19.

This clone was found a few times. This chain uses TRBV6-6 with TRBJ1-2, with D perhaps matching TRBD1 (5 bases). V lost 8 bases and J 3 bases, leaving 16 bases between the germline ends. This CDR3 has 14 residues. From germline, CDR1 is MNHNY and CDR2 SVGAGI (reference sequence). The CDR3 sequence: CASSLRGGDYGYTF. The CDR3 DNA follows: TGTGCCAGCTCTTTACGGGGGGGGGACTATGGCTACACCTTC.

The chain carries TRBV4-2 and TRBJ2-2; D might be TRBD2 (6 bases). The CDR3 has 16 amino acids. The V end lost 1 base, the J end lost 6 bases, and 15 bases lay between the germline ends. Germline V CDR1 and CDR2: LGHNA, YNFKEQ. Written as DNA, the CDR3 is TGTGCCAGCAGCCAAGGGGGAGGCAGGGAATCCGGGGAGCTGTTTTTT. Encoded protein: CASSQGGGRESGELFF.

The chain links TRBV11-2 to TRBJ2-3, with D maybe TRBD2 (6 bases). Trimming took 5 bases from V and 7 from J, leaving 22 bases between them. Germline CDR1 and CDR2: SGHAT and FQNNGV. The CDR3 has 16 residues. In DNA, the CDR3 is TGTGCCAGCAGCCCCGGGGGAGGATTCCAGGTACATACGCAGTATTTT. Encoded protein: CASSPGGGFQVHTQYF.